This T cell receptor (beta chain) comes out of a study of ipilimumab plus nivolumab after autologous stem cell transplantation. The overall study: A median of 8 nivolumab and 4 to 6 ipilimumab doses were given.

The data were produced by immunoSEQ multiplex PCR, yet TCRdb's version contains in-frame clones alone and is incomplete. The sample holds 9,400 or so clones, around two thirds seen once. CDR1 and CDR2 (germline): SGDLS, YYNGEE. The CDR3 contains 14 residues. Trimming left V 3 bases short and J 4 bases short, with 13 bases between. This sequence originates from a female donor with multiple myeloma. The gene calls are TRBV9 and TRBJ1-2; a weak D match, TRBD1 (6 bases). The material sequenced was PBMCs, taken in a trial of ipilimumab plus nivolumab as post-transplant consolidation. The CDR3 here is CASSGSGQLYGYTF. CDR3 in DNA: TGTGCCAGCAGCGGATCAGGACAGCTCTATGGCTACACCTTC.